The 21 T cell receptor beta chains reported below all come from one sample, sequenced in a study of blood T cell repertoires in COVID-19. The protocol was immunoSEQ multiplex PCR, while the TCRdb copy is restricted to in-frame clones and leaves out a portion. The sample lists approximately 100,000 clones; approximately 90% were seen once. The sample was peripheral blood. The source of these receptors is a human donor with COVID-19, enrolled during active disease. The donor label of this sample is uncertain.

The chain links TRBV5-1 to TRBJ2-3; 7 bases match TRBD1. J was trimmed by 0 bases and V by 4 bases; bases with no gene match: 5. Germline-derived CDR1 and CDR2 are SGHRS and YFSETQ. The length of the CDR3 is 15 residues. The CDR3: CASSPGQLSTDTQYF. The CDR3 nucleotides are TGCGCCAGCAGCCCGGGACAGCTTAGCACAGATACGCAGTATTTT. Looking up the rest from reference TRBV5-1 and TRBJ2-3 gives the full variable domain: KAGVTQTPRYLIKTRGQQVTLSCSPISGHRSVSWYQQTPGQGLQFLFEYFSETQRNKGNFPGRFSGRQFSNSRSEMNVSTLELGDSALYLCASSPGQLSTDTQYFGPGTRLTVL.

The chain has TRBV6-6 and TRBJ1-1, with 9 bases lining up with TRBD1. The CDR3 totals 14 residues. Germline trimming cut 2 bases from V and 11 bases from J; bases unmatched to any gene: 9. From germline, CDR1 is MNHNY and CDR2 SVGAGI (reference sequence). CDR3 sequence: CASSYTYRDRAAFF. The CDR3 DNA follows: TGTGCCAGCAGTTACACTTACCGGGACAGGGCGGCTTTCTTT.

The chain combines TRBV28 with TRBJ1-6; TRBD1 might be the D (6 bases). The CDR3 spans 14 residues. The germline V gene encodes CDR1 MDHEN and CDR2 SYDVKM. The V end lost 6 bases, the J end lost 9 bases, and 15 bases lay between the germline ends. The CDR3, as DNA: TGTGCCAGCAGAGGGGGGGGAGCCTTTTCACCCCTCCACTTT. It translates to CASRGGGAFSPLHF.

CDR3 sequence reads: CASSRDVAGGTYEQYF. DNA of the CDR3: TGTGCCAGCAGCCGGGATGTGGCGGGGGGTACCTACGAGCAGTACTTC. The rearrangement joins TRBV6-2 or TRBV6-3 to TRBJ2-7, with TRBD2 identical over 8 bases. This CDR3 has 16 residues. With V trimmed by 6 bases and J by 2 bases, 12 bases remained unmatched. In germline, CDR1 is MNHEY, CDR2 SVGEGT.

The rearrangement uses TRBV3-1 (or the pseudogene TRBV3-2) and TRBJ1-1; 8 bases match TRBD1. The V and J ends lost 7 bases and 0 bases, in that order; junction bases with no gene match: 4. The germline gives CDR1 LGHDT, CDR2 YNNKEL (reference sequence). This CDR3 contains 14 residues. The CDR3 is CASIDRGMNTEAFF. CDR3 DNA sequence: TGTGCCAGCATCGACAGGGGAATGAACACTGAAGCTTTCTTT.

This clone was detected only once. This chain uses TRBV28 with TRBJ1-1; TRBD1 agrees at 12 bases. V shed 3 bases and J 6 bases; nucleotides not matched to a gene: 5. The CDR3 is 15 amino acids. In germline, CDR1 is MDHEN, CDR2 SYDVKM. The CDR3 nucleotides are TGTGCCAGCAGTTTCGGGGGACAGGGGGCTTCTGAAGCTTTCTTT. It specifies CASSFGGQGASEAFF.

The CDR3 sequence: CASRNLRGIRNTGELFF. For the CDR3, the DNA is TGTGCCAGTAGGAACCTCAGGGGGATAAGAAACACCGGGGAGCTGTTTTTT. The chain combines TRBV19 with TRBJ2-2; 7 bases agree with TRBD1. This CDR3 has 17 amino acids. Germline loops: CDR1 LNHDA, CDR2 SQIVND (reference sequence). Trimming removed 6 bases from V and 2 bases from J; junction bases left unmatched: 12. Complete variable domain (other parts from reference TRBV19 and TRBJ2-2): DGGITQSPKYLFRKEGQNVTLSCEQNLNHDAMYWYRQDPGQGLRLIYYSQIVNDFQKGDIAEGYSVSREKKESFPLTVTSAQKNPTAFYLCASRNLRGIRNTGELFFGEGSRLTVL.

The chain employs TRBV7-9 and TRBJ1-1; a possible D gene is TRBD1 (5 bases). The germline gives CDR1 SEHNR, CDR2 FQNEAQ (reference sequence). The CDR3 is 13 amino acids. The V end was cut by 1 base, the J end by 7 bases, with 10 bases between. Here the CDR3 DNA reads TGTGCCAGCAGCTTAGTCGGCAGGGATGAAGCTTTCTTT. This codes for CASSLVGRDEAFF.

The chain links TRBV5-1 to TRBJ1-4; D might be TRBD1 (5 bases). This CDR3 is 15 amino acids long. V was trimmed by 0 bases and J by 3 bases, leaving 9 bases between them. Germline-derived CDR1 and CDR2 are SGHRS and YFSETQ. CDR3 bases: TGCGCCAGCAGCTTGGGCGGGGCCGCTAATGAAAAACTGTTTTTT. Protein sequence: CASSLGGAANEKLFF.

The chain couples TRBV6-6 to TRBJ1-5, with 8 bases matching TRBD1. CDR3 length equals 18 residues. Germline-derived CDR1 and CDR2 are MNHNY and SVGAGI (reference sequence). The J segment lost 0 bases and the V segment lost 5 bases, leaving 12 bases of the junction unmatched. CDR3: CASSPPGTGVYSNQPQHF. CDR3 nucleotide sequence: TGTGCCAGCAGTCCACCAGGGACAGGAGTGTATAGCAATCAGCCCCAGCATTTT.

This chain uses TRBV19 with TRBJ2-7, with 7 positions matching TRBD1. Per the germline V gene, CDR1 is LNHDA and CDR2 is SQIVND (reference sequence). J lost 6 bases, V lost 3 bases, and 5 bases had no gene match. This CDR3 contains 13 residues. For the CDR3, the DNA is TGTGCCAGTAGTATCTCAGACAGGGTCGAGCAGTACTTC. Protein sequence: CASSISDRVEQYF.

The gene calls are TRBV9 and TRBJ1-3; D may be TRBD1 (5 bases). The V end lost 0 bases, the J end lost 8 bases, and 18 bases lay between the germline ends. CDR3 length: 16 amino acids. Germline lookup yields CDR1 SGDLS and CDR2 YYNGEE. CDR3 bases: TGTGCCAGCAGCGTAGCTACGGGGGATAGGGGTGACACCATATATTTT. Translating gives CASSVATGDRGDTIYF.

The J gene is TRBJ1-2, the V gene TRBV6-6, with no clear D. The CDR3 has 13 residues. The germline gives CDR1 MNHNY, CDR2 SVGAGI (reference sequence). Trimming removed 4 bases at V and 5 bases at J, with 11 bases between. CDR3 nucleotides: TGTGCCAGCAGTTCCCGGACGGGGTATGGCTACACCTTC. Residues: CASSSRTGYGYTF.

V is TRBV5-6 and J is TRBJ2-5; D not resolved. Germline V lookup: CDR1 SGHDT, CDR2 YYEEEE. The CDR3 runs 14 residues. V lost 0 bases to trimming and J lost 1 base, with 7 bases between them. The CDR3 sequence: CASSLGSVQETQYF. The CDR3 DNA reads as TGTGCCAGCAGCTTGGGGTCGGTCCAAGAGACCCAGTACTTC.

J is TRBJ1-1 and V is TRBV6-5, with 8 bases aligning to TRBD1. Trimming cost V 4 bases and J 11 bases; bases outside gene matches: 9. The CDR3 contains 13 residues. Per germline, CDR1 MNHEY and CDR2 SVGAGI. CDR3 bases: TGTGCCAGCAGTTTATTCGTGGACAGGGAGGCTTTCTTT. Protein product: CASSLFVDREAFF.

V and J are TRBV6-5 and TRBJ1-5; no reliable D call. CDR3 length equals 14 residues. Germline CDR1 MNHEY, CDR2 SVGAGI. Trimming left V 0 bases short and J 6 bases short, with 9 bases between. The CDR3 nucleotides are TGTGCCAGCAGTTACTCTTCCGGGTCTCAGCCCCAGCATTTT. It yields the protein CASSYSSGSQPQHF.

This rearrangement joins TRBV2 to TRBJ2-4; TRBD2 is a possible D gene (5 bases). Between the trimmed V and J ends, which lost 6 bases and 1 base, there was a span of 16 bases. The CDR3 spans 16 residues. CDR1 SNHLY and CDR2 FYNNEI come from the germline V gene. CDR3 sequence (DNA): TGTGCCAGCAGGGACTCAGCCGGGGTGGCCAAAAACATTCAGTACTTC. Its translation is CASRDSAGVAKNIQYF.

The rearrangement links TRBV5-1 to TRBJ2-7; 8 nucleotides line up with TRBD1. The V segment lost 3 bases and the J segment 3 bases; nucleotides outside the gene matches: 2. Germline V gene lookup returns CDR1 SGHRS and CDR2 YFSETQ. The CDR3 is made up of 13 amino acids. The CDR3 region has the DNA TGCGCCAGCAGCTCGGACAGGGACTACGAGCAGTACTTC. Translated, it gives CASSSDRDYEQYF.

The chain is built from TRBV19 and TRBJ1-4, with 7 bases identical to TRBD1. The CDR3 consists of 19 residues. V shed 3 bases, J shed 0 bases, and the junction held 13 bases outside the gene matches. Germline loops: CDR1 LNHDA, CDR2 SQIVND (reference sequence). The DNA for the CDR3 is TGTGCCAGTAGTATTCTCCGCAGCAGGGGGGCCACAACTAATGAAAAACTGTTTTTT. Protein: CASSILRSRGATTNEKLFF.

J is TRBJ2-2 and V is TRBV5-1, with 7 bases aligning to TRBD2. The CDR3 sequence is 15 residues long. The junction had 3 bases not matched to a gene; V was cut back by 1 base and J by 3 bases. Germline loops: CDR1 SGHRS, CDR2 YFSETQ. The CDR3 loop reads CASSLTGGYTGELFF. In DNA form, the CDR3 reads TGCGCCAGCAGCTTGACGGGGGGATACACCGGGGAGCTGTTTTTT.

The genes are TRBV5-1 and TRBJ2-7; tentatively, D is TRBD1 (6 bases). Germline assignment: CDR1 SGHRS and CDR2 YFSETQ. Trimming left V 0 bases short and J 2 bases short, with 9 bases between. The CDR3 is made up of 14 amino acids. The CDR3 loop reads CASSLGGTPYEQYF. The CDR3, as DNA: TGCGCCAGCAGCTTGGGTGGGACACCCTACGAGCAGTACTTC. The whole variable domain, filled in from reference TRBV5-1 and TRBJ2-7, reads KAGVTQTPRYLIKTRGQQVTLSCSPISGHRSVSWYQQTPGQGLQFLFEYFSETQRNKGNFPGRFSGRQFSNSRSEMNVSTLELGDSALYLCASSLGGTPYEQYFGPGTRLTVT.